These 21 T cell receptor beta chains originate from one sample sequenced in a study of blood T cell repertoires in COVID-19. TCRdb keeps only in-frame clones here, not all; method: immunoSEQ multiplex PCR. Of 120,000 or so clones in the sample, 88% were seen once. Sequencing was performed on peripheral blood. These receptors originate from a human donor in a cohort sampled during active COVID-19.

The chain joins TRBV29-1 to TRBJ2-2; TRBD1 agrees at 8 bases. CDR1 and CDR2 (germline): SQVTM, ANQGSEA. After removal of 6 bases from V and 4 bases from J, the junction contained 10 bases not matched to a gene. This CDR3 has 15 residues. CDR3 DNA sequence: TGCAGCGTCGCTATAGACAGGGGAGTCACCGGGGAGCTGTTTTTT. It yields the protein CSVAIDRGVTGELFF.

The chain couples TRBV5-5 to TRBJ1-4; D might be TRBD1 (5 bases). V was pared by 3 bases and J by 3 bases, with 9 bases between. The CDR3 covers 14 residues. Germline CDR1 SGHKS, CDR2 YYEKEE (reference sequence). The CDR3 DNA reads as TGTGCCAGCAGCTGGTCAGGGTCTAATGAAAAACTGTTTTTT. As protein: CASSWSGSNEKLFF. The whole variable domain, filled in from reference TRBV5-5 and TRBJ1-4, reads DAGVTQSPTHLIKTRGQQVTLRCSPISGHKSVSWYQQVLGQGPQFIFQYYEKEERGRGNFPDRFSARQFPNYSSELNVNALLLGDSALYLCASSWSGSNEKLFFGSGTQLSVL.

The CDR3 region is CASSPTGMASGNTIYF. The CDR3 DNA sequence: TGTGCCAGCAGTCCGACAGGGATGGCCTCTGGAAACACCATATATTTT. The genes are TRBV2 and TRBJ1-3, with TRBD1 matching 7 bases. V lost 5 bases to trimming and J lost 0 bases; unmatched junction nucleotides: 7. CDR3 length equals 16 residues. Per the germline V gene, CDR1 is SNHLY and CDR2 is FYNNEI.

The gene calls are TRBV30 and TRBJ2-3; the match to TRBD2 covers 10 bases. This CDR3 has 14 residues. V lost 3 bases and J lost 7; bases outside the gene matches: 7. Germline values: CDR1 GTSNPN, CDR2 SVGIG (reference sequence). In nucleotides, the CDR3 is TGTGCCTGGAGGAATAGCGGGGGGACATATACGCAGTATTTT. Amino acid sequence: CAWRNSGGTYTQYF.

Here the CDR3 DNA reads TGTGCCAGCAGTTACGTGGGGCCCCCCGGGGAGCTGTTTTTT. The encoded protein is CASSYVGPPGELFF. The chain couples TRBV6-5 to TRBJ2-2, with D perhaps TRBD1 (5 bases). CDR3 length: 14 amino acids. The V end was cut by 2 bases, the J end by 6 bases, with 10 bases between. CDR1 is MNHEY and CDR2 is SVGAGI in the germline V gene.

This CDR3 reads CASSLGRGSYNEQFF. The CDR3, as DNA: TGTGCCAGCAGCTTAGGTAGGGGCTCTTACAATGAGCAGTTCTTC. V usage is TRBV13 and J usage is TRBJ2-1; D might be TRBD1 (5 bases). From germline, CDR1 is PRHDT and CDR2 FYEKMQ (reference sequence). The CDR3 totals 15 residues. The germline V and J ends were trimmed by 0 bases and 4 bases, with 10 bases remaining between them.

V is TRBV5-1 and J is TRBJ2-3; 9 bases line up with TRBD2. Germline CDR1 SGHRS, CDR2 YFSETQ. Unmatched junction bases numbered 2, after V lost 0 bases and J lost 0 bases. The CDR3 contains 16 residues. CDR3 sequence (DNA): TGCGCCAGCAGCTTGGGCGGGGGGGATAGCACAGATACGCAGTATTTT. Translation: CASSLGGGDSTDTQYF.

V is TRBV4-2 and J is TRBJ2-7; D may be TRBD1 (5 bases). Germline values: CDR1 LGHNA, CDR2 YNFKEQ. The CDR3 runs to 15 residues. V dropped 3 bases and J dropped 2 bases, with 14 bases sitting between them. CDR3 in amino acids: CASSQATTDPYEQYF. As DNA, the CDR3 is TGTGCCAGCAGCCAGGCAACGACAGACCCCTACGAGCAGTACTTC.

As regards this clone: Other DNA sequences in this specimen translate into the identical CDR3. This rearrangement joins TRBV5-6 to TRBJ2-7; D is ambiguous. With 3 bases removed from V and 4 bases from J, the gap between germline ends came to 8 bases. Germline V gives CDR1 SGHDT, CDR2 YYEEEE. The CDR3 runs to 12 residues. The DNA of the CDR3 is TGTGCCAGCAGCTCCCGTTCTTACGAGCAGTACTTC. Residues: CASSSRSYEQYF.

This rearrangement joins TRBV6-6 to TRBJ2-7; the match to TRBD2 covers 9 bases. This CDR3 has 16 residues. From germline, CDR1 is MNHNY and CDR2 SVGAGI (reference sequence). The J segment lost 2 bases and the V segment lost 1 base, leaving 6 bases of the junction unmatched. In DNA form, the CDR3 reads TGTGCCAGCAGTTACTTAACTAGCGGGCCCACCTACGAGCAGTACTTC. It yields the protein CASSYLTSGPTYEQYF.

The chain recombines TRBV6-5 with TRBJ1-5; no clear D. The CDR3 extends over 11 amino acids. V lost 6 bases and J 3 bases, leaving 3 bases between the germline ends. Germline assignment: CDR1 MNHEY and CDR2 SVGAGI. The CDR3 region is CASSVNQPQHF. In DNA, the CDR3 is TGTGCCAGCAGCGTCAATCAGCCCCAGCATTTT.

This clone was recorded a few times. The genes are TRBV2 and TRBJ1-1; no reliable D call. Germline CDR1 and CDR2: SNHLY and FYNNEI. There are 13 residues in the CDR3. V was cut by 8 bases and J by 6 bases, with 16 bases left in between. The CDR3 DNA reads as TGTGCCAGCGTTCCTGCGGTAAGGCCTGAAGCTTTCTTT. Its translation is CASVPAVRPEAFF.

The rearrangement links TRBV11-2 to TRBJ1-2; a possible D gene is TRBD1 (6 bases). This CDR3 is built from 16 residues. V dropped 4 bases and J dropped 7 bases, with 22 bases sitting between them. The V gene's germline CDR1 is SGHAT and CDR2 FQNNGV. The CDR3 DNA sequence: TGTGCCAGCAGCTCCCCCAGGGGACGGTACGGGACTGGCTACACCTTC. Its protein product is CASSSPRGRYGTGYTF.

Of note for this clone: This CDR3 is also generated by other DNA sequences in the sample. The J gene is TRBJ2-3, the V gene TRBV10-2; D gene unclear. This CDR3 is built from 15 residues. Germline V gene data show CDR1 as WSHSY and CDR2 as SAAADI. Trimming left V 4 bases short and J 0 bases short, with 11 bases between. CDR3: CASSVMQSSTDTQYF. CDR3 DNA sequence: TGCGCCAGCAGTGTCATGCAGTCTAGCACAGATACGCAGTATTTT.

This clone was seen only once. The rearrangement links TRBV7-9 to TRBJ2-7, with 10 bases aligning to TRBD2. The CDR3 has 16 amino acids. V was pared by 5 bases and J by 7 bases, with 14 bases of the junction left unmatched. Germline CDR1 and CDR2: SEHNR and FQNEAQ (reference sequence). CDR3 protein: CASSPPTSGAAREQYF. CDR3 DNA: TGTGCCAGCAGCCCCCCCACTAGCGGGGCGGCTAGGGAGCAGTACTTC.

J is TRBJ1-2 and V is TRBV6-1, with TRBD1 as a possible D gene (6 bases). There are 14 residues in the CDR3. Germline values: CDR1 MNHNS, CDR2 SASEGT. Trimming pared 3 bases from V and 4 bases from J, leaving 12 bases between. The DNA of the CDR3 is TGTGCCAGCAGTGACAGGGGAAACTCCTATGGCTACACCTTC. The encoded protein is CASSDRGNSYGYTF.

This clone was detected once. This sequence joins TRBV20-1 and TRBJ2-7; possibly TRBD1 for D (6 bases). Germline CDR1 and CDR2: DFQATT and SNEGSKA (reference sequence). V lost 3 bases, J lost 9 bases, and 27 bases lay in between. The CDR3 spans 16 residues. CDR3 DNA: TGCAGTGCTAGTTCTCCCCTGACAGGACAAAGAGCCTCGCAGTACTTC. Translation gives CSASSPLTGQRASQYF.

Notes on this clone: Other DNA sequences in the same sample also yield this CDR3. The chain uses TRBV5-1 and TRBJ2-1, with a possible D match to TRBD2 (5 bases). V lost 0 bases, J lost 4 bases, and 5 bases lay in between. This CDR3 region has 13 residues. Germline V lookup: CDR1 SGHRS, CDR2 YFSETQ. The CDR3 nucleotides read TGCGCCAGCAGCTTGGGAGGGTACAATGAGCAGTTCTTC. Its protein is CASSLGGYNEQFF.

This clone is a singleton in its sample. V usage is TRBV2 and J usage is TRBJ1-1; D perhaps matches TRBD1 (5 bases). V was clipped by 5 bases and J by 4 bases, with 17 bases between them. This CDR3 is built from 15 residues. CDR1 and CDR2 from the germline V gene are SNHLY and FYNNEI. CDR3 sequence: CASSRDGAGGTEAFF. The CDR3 bases are TGTGCCAGCAGTCGAGACGGGGCCGGGGGCACTGAAGCTTTCTTT.

The gene calls are TRBV29-1 and TRBJ1-1; D is undetermined. V was cut by 6 bases and J by 4 bases, with 15 bases left in between. The CDR3 sequence is 13 residues long. Germline loops: CDR1 SQVTM, CDR2 ANQGSEA. The CDR3 coding sequence is TGCAGCGTCGGTGGTGGATGGGCCACTGAAGCTTTCTTT. Translating gives CSVGGGWATEAFF.

The CDR3: CASSRLAGYNEQFF. CDR3 nucleotides: TGTGCCAGTAGTAGGCTAGCGGGGTACAATGAGCAGTTCTTC. This chain joins TRBV19 and TRBJ2-1; 9 bases fit TRBD2. There are 14 residues in the CDR3. Germline lookup yields CDR1 LNHDA and CDR2 SQIVND (reference sequence). The V and J ends lost 4 bases and 4 bases, in that order; junction bases with no gene match: 2.